Presented here are 8 T cell receptor beta chains from one specimen sequenced in a study of shared clonotypes between healthy human individuals. Assay used: immunoSEQ multiplex PCR; TCRdb lists only in-frame clones, some missing. In the table there are millions of clones, less than 95% of which are singletons. CD8 cells regarded as naive lacked CD45RO, were positively chosen for CCR7, and omitted terminally differentiated effector memory CD45RA+ cells. The sample taken for sequencing was naive CD8+ T cells sorted from blood. The receptor source for this set is a man between 18 and 35 years old in good health.

This chain connects TRBV19 to TRBJ1-1; maybe TRBD1 (6 bases). The CDR3 sequence is 14 residues long. V was pared by 3 bases and J by 5 bases, with 13 bases between. Germline V gives CDR1 LNHDA, CDR2 SQIVND (reference sequence). The CDR3 bases are TGTGCCAGTAGTATTTTGGGGGCAAGGACTGAAGCTTTCTTT. It translates to CASSILGARTEAFF.

The gene calls are TRBV29-1 and TRBJ1-2; D remains unclear. V was clipped by 5 bases and J by 4 bases, with 14 bases between them. CDR3 length equals 13 residues. Germline V gene data show CDR1 as SQVTM and CDR2 as ANQGSEA. This chain's CDR3 is CSVWSGFLYGYTF. The CDR3 DNA reads TGCAGCGTTTGGTCAGGATTCCTCTATGGCTACACCTTC.

This chain connects TRBV7-9 to TRBJ2-5; TRBD1 matches 9 bases. J was trimmed by 4 bases and V by 5 bases; bases with no gene match: 11. The CDR3 runs to 16 residues. Germline V gene sequence: CDR1 SEHNR, CDR2 FQNEAQ (reference sequence). The CDR3 region is CASSPRQGVGGETQYF. The DNA of the CDR3 is TGTGCCAGCAGCCCCCGACAGGGGGTTGGTGGAGAGACCCAGTACTTC.

This clone was observed once. The rearrangement uses TRBV4-2 and TRBJ2-2, with TRBD1 identical over 12 bases. V lost 5 bases to trimming and J lost 6 bases; unmatched junction nucleotides: 7. In germline, CDR1 is LGHNA, CDR2 YNFKEQ. The CDR3 length is 16 residues. The CDR3 sequence: CASSIGTGGGPGELFF. CDR3 in DNA: TGTGCCAGCAGCATCGGGACAGGGGGCGGTCCCGGGGAGCTGTTTTTT.

The J gene is TRBJ2-1, the V gene TRBV11-2, with unresolved D. Germline-derived CDR1 and CDR2 are SGHAT and FQNNGV. There are 13 residues in the CDR3. Trimming stripped 0 bases from V and 10 bases from J, with 10 bases between. This CDR3 reads CASSLDLGAEQFF. Here the CDR3 DNA reads TGTGCCAGCAGCTTAGATCTCGGAGCCGAGCAGTTCTTC.

The CDR3 DNA follows: TGCGCCAGCAGTGGGCCAGCTACGGATACGCAGTATTTT. This encodes CASSGPATDTQYF. V and J are TRBV10-1 and TRBJ2-3; D unclear. Between the trimmed V and J ends, which lost 4 bases and 6 bases, there was a span of 11 bases. Looked up from germline, CDR1 is WNHNN and CDR2 is SYGVQD (reference sequence). The CDR3 is 13 residues long.

The chain uses TRBV15 and TRBJ2-1; 12 bases map to TRBD2. CDR1 and CDR2 (germline): LNHNV, YYDKDF (reference sequence). V gave up 6 bases and J gave up 1 base; unmatched junction bases: 7. The CDR3 is 17 amino acids. CDR3 amino acids: CATSPGLAGPSYNEQFF. The DNA of the CDR3 is TGTGCCACCAGTCCTGGACTAGCGGGACCTTCCTACAATGAGCAGTTCTTC. The entire variable domain, with the rest obtained from reference TRBV15 and TRBJ2-1, is as follows: DAMVIQNPRYQVTQFGKPVTLSCSQTLNHNVMYWYQQKSSQAPKLLFHYYDKDFNNEADTPDNFQSRRPNTSFCFLDIRSPGLGDTAMYLCATSPGLAGPSYNEQFFGPGTRLTVL.

As to this clone: Within the sample, other DNA sequences also encode this same CDR3. The J gene is TRBJ1-5, the V gene TRBV19; perhaps TRBD1 as D (5 bases). V was pared by 3 bases and J by 2 bases, with 8 bases between. CDR1 LNHDA and CDR2 SQIVND come from the germline V gene (reference sequence). The CDR3 is 14 residues long. The CDR3 nucleotides read TGTGCCAGTAGTATCCTAGGGGGCAATCAGCCCCAGCATTTT. It specifies CASSILGGNQPQHF.